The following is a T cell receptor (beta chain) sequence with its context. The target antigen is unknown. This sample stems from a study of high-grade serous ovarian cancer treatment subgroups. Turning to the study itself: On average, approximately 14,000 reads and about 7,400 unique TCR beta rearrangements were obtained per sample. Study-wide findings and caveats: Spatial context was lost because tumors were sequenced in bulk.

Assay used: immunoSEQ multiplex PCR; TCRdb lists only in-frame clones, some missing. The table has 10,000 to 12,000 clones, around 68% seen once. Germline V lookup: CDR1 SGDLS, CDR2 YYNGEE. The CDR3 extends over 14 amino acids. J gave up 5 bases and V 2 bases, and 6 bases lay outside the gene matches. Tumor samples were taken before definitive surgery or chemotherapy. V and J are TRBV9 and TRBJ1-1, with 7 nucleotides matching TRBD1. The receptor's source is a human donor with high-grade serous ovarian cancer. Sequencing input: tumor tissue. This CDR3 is CASSVTGAGTEAFF. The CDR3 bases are TGTGCCAGCAGCGTCACAGGGGCGGGTACTGAAGCTTTCTTT. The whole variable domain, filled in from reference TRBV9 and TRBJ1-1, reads DSGVTQTPKHLITATGQRVTLRCSPRSGDLSVYWYQQSLDQGLQFLIQYYNGEERAKGNILERFSAQQFPDLHSELNLSSLELGDSALYFCASSVTGAGTEAFFGQGTRLTVV.